Below are 5 T cell receptor gamma chains sequenced from a single sample in a study of gamma-delta chains in newborns, infants, children. TCRdb fed the reads into CATT to redo clone calling. Of roughly 870 gamma-chain clones detected, roughly 2.5% appear once; the ten largest clones hold 20% to 25%. Input material: blood. These receptor sequences come from a child who was a newborn, infant or young child, either healthy, febrile or measles-vaccinated (not recorded which).

This clone was counted a few times. Translating this DNA gives a protein that differs at residue 5 from the TCRdb one, which belongs to a much larger clone; a read error is likely, and the protein shown is this translation. This sequence joins TRGV9 and TRGJ1 or TRGJ2. Looked up from germline, CDR1 is GITISATS and CDR2 is ISYDGTV (reference sequence). The CDR3 totals 14 residues. The junction had 10 bases not matched to a gene; V was cut back by 5 bases and J by 3 bases. CDR3 DNA: TGTGCCTTGTGGGGCCCCGCACGTTATTATAAGAAACTCTTT. It is translated as CALWGPARYYKKLF.

This clone was observed a few times. A far larger clone is one base from this, pointing to a likely read error. The rearrangement uses TRGV8 and TRGJP1. Germline V gene data show CDR1 as VENAVY and CDR2 as YDSYNSRV. The CDR3 spans 13 residues. This CDR3 is CATWDTTGWLKIF. The DNA of the CDR3 is TGTGCCACCTGGGATACCACTGGTTGGCTCAAGATATTT.

This clone was observed a few times. The likely explanation is a read error, given a far larger clone one base away. Other DNA sequences in the same sample also yield this CDR3. V usage is TRGV4 and J usage is TRGJ1 or TRGJ2. The CDR3 spans 13 residues. Germline loops: CDR1 EGSTGY, CDR2 YDSYTSSV. DNA for the CDR3: TGTGCTACCTGGGACCCAGTTTATTATAAGAAACTCTTT. Its protein product is CATWDPVYYKKLF.

About this clone: The protein given by TCRdb reflects a much larger clone and differs at residue 4 from this DNA's translation, likely from a read error; the protein shown is the DNA's translation. The chain carries TRGV3 and TRGJ1 or TRGJ2. The CDR3 consists of 14 residues. Germline loops: CDR1 VTNTFY, CDR2 YDVSTARD (reference sequence). The CDR3 DNA follows: TGTGCCACCCGGGACAGGCCCTGGTATTATAAGAAACTCTTT. It encodes CATRDRPWYYKKLF.

The sample holds a few counts of this clone. Since a much larger clone is just one base distant, this may be a read error. This CDR3 is also generated by other DNA sequences in the sample. The CDR3 is CALWEVGELGKKIKVF. Written as DNA, the CDR3 is TGTGCCTTGTGGGAGGTGGGAGAGTTAGGCAAAAAAATCAAGGTATTT. J is TRGJP and V is TRGV9. CDR3 size: 16 residues. Per germline, CDR1 GITISATS and CDR2 ISYDGTV (reference sequence).